This TCR beta chain comes out of a study of blood T cells in healthy people across ages. This CDR3 region has 11 residues. Trimming cost V 1 base and J 11 bases, with 9 bases left between them. From germline, CDR1 is WSHSY and CDR2 SAAADI. Primed by a sample-barcoded 5' primer and a J-beta primer mix, a second PCR proceeded for about 7 to 11 cycles. TCRdb used MiXCR to reprocess the 5' RACE reads, holding one entry per CDR3 protein. The sample includes over 950,000 distinct CDR3 sequences, roughly half seen only once; the top ten take about a fifth. The sequence was obtained from a woman aged 55-70 years in good health. V is TRBV10-2 and J is TRBJ2-7; maybe TRBD1 (5 bases). Source material: blood. In DNA, the CDR3 is TGCGCCAGCAGTGAGTACAGGTCGAAGTACTTC. It specifies CASSEYRSKYF.